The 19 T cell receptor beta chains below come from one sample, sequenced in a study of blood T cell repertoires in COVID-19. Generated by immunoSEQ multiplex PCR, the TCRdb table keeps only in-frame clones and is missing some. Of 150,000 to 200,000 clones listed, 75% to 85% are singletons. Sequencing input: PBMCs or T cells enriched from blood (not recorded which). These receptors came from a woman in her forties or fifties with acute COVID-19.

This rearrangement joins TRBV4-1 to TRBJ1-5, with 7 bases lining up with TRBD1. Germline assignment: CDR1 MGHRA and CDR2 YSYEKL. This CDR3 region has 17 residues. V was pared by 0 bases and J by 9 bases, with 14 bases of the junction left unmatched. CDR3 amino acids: CASSQDVSRGREGPQHF. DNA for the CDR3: TGCGCCAGCAGCCAAGATGTTTCTAGGGGGCGGGAGGGGCCCCAGCATTTT.

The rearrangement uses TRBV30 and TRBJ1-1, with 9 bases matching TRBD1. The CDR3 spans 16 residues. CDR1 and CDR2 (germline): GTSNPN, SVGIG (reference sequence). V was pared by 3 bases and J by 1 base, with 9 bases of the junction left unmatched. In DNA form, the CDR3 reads TGTGCCTGGAGCCCTCTTTACAGGGGGCGGAACACTGAAGCTTTCTTT. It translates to CAWSPLYRGRNTEAFF.

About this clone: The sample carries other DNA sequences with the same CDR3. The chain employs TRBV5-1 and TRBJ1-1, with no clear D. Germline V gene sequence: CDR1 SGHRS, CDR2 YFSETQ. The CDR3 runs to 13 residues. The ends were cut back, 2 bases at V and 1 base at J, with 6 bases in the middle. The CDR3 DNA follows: TGCGCCAGCAGCTTAACTGGGAACACTGAAGCTTTCTTT. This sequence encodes CASSLTGNTEAFF.

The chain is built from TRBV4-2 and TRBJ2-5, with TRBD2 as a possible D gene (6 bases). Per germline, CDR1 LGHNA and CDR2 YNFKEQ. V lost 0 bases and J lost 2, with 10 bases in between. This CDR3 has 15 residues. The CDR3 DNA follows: TGTGCCAGCAGCCAAGAGGACTACCCTCAAGAGACCCAGTACTTC. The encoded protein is CASSQEDYPQETQYF.

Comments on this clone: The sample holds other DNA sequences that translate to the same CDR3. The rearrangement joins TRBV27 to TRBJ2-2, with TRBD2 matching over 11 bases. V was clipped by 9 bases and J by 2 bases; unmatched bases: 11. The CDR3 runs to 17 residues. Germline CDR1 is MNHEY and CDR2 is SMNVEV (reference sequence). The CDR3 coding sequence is TGTGCCAGTAGGGGGGCTAGCGGGGGGACCAACACCGGGGAGCTGTTTTTT. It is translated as CASRGASGGTNTGELFF.

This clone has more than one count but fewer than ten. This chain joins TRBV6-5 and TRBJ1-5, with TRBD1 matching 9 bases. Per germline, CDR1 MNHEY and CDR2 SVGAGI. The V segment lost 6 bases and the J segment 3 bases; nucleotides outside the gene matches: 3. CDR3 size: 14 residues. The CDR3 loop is CASRHRGHNQPQHF. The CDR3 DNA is TGTGCCAGCAGGCACAGGGGGCACAATCAGCCCCAGCATTTT.

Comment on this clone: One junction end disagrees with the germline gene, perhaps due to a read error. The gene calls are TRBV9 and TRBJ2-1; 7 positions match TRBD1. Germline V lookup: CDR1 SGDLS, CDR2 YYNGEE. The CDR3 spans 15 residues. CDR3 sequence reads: CASTVAGGPYNEQFF. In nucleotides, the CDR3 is TGTGCCAGCACCGTAGCAGGGGGTCCGTACAATGAGCAGTTCTTC.

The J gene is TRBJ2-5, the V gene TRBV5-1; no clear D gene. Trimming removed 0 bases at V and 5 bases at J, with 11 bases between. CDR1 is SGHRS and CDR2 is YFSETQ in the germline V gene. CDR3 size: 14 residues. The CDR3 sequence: CASSLGAPTETQYF. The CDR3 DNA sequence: TGCGCCAGCAGCTTGGGGGCGCCGACGGAGACCCAGTACTTC.

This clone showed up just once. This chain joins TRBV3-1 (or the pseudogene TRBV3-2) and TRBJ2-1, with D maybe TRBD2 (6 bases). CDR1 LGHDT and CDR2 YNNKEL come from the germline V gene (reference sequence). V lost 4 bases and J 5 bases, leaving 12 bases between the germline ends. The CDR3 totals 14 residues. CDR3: CASSLSGTNNEQFF. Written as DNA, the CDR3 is TGTGCCAGCAGCCTTAGCGGTACAAACAATGAGCAGTTCTTC.

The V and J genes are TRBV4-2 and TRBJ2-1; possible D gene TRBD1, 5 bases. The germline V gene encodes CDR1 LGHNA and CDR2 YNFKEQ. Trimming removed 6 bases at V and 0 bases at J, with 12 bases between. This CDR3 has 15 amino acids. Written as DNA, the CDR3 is TGTGCCAGCAGTCTGACAGCCAGCTCCTACAATGAGCAGTTCTTC. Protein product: CASSLTASSYNEQFF.

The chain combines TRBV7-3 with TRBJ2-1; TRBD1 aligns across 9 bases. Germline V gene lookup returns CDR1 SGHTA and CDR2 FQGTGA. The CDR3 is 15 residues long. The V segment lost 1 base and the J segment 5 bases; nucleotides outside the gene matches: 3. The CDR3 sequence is CASSLMGQGNNEQFF. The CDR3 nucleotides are TGTGCCAGCAGCTTAATGGGACAGGGAAACAATGAGCAGTTCTTC.

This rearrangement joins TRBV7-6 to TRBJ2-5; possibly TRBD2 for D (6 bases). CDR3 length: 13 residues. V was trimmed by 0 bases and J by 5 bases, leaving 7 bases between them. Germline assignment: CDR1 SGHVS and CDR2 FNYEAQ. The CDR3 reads CASSLAGRETQYF. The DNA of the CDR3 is TGTGCCAGCAGCTTAGCAGGGAGGGAGACCCAGTACTTC.

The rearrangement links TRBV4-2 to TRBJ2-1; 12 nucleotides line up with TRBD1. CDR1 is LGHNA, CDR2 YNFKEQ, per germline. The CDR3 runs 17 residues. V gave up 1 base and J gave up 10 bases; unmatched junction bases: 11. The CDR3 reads CASSQGTPGQGAPEQFF. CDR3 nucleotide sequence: TGTGCCAGCAGCCAAGGTACTCCGGGACAGGGGGCACCCGAGCAGTTCTTC.

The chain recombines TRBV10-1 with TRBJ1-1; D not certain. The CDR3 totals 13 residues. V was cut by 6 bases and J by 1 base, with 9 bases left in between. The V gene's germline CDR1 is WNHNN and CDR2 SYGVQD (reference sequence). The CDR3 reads CASRPTRNTEAFF. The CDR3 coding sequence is TGCGCCAGCAGACCAACAAGGAACACTGAAGCTTTCTTT.

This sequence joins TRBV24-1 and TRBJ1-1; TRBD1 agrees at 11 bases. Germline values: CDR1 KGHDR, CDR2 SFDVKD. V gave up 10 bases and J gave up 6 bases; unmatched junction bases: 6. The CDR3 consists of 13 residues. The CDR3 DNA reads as TGTGCCACACGGGACAGGGGGTTTTCTGAAGCTTTCTTT. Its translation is CATRDRGFSEAFF.

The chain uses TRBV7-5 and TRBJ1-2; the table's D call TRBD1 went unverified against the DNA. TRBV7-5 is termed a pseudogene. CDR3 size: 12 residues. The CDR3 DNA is TGTGTCAGAAGTCCGAGACAGACCGGCTACACCTTC. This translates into CVRSPRQTGYTF.

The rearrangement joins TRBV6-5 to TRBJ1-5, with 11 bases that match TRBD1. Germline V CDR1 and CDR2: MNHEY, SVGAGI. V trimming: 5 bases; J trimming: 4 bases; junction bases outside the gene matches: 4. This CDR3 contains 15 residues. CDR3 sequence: CASSRDRGTNQPQHF. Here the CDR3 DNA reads TGTGCCAGCAGTCGGGACAGGGGGACGAATCAGCCCCAGCATTTT.

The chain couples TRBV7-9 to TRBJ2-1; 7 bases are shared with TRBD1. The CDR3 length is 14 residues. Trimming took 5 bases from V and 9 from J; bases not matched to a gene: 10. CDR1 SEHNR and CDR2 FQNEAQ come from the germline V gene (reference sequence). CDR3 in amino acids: CASSPDRVLGEQFF. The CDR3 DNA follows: TGTGCCAGCAGCCCCGACAGGGTATTAGGTGAGCAGTTCTTC.

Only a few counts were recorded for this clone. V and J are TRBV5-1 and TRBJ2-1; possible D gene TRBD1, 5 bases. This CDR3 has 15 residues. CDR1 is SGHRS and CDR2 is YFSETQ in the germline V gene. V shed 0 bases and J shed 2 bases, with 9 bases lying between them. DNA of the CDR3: TGCGCCAGCAGCTTGGTAGGGGCCCCCTACAATGAGCAGTTCTTC. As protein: CASSLVGAPYNEQFF.